These 13 T cell receptor beta chains came from one sample sequenced in a study of blood T cell repertoires in COVID-19 (dated by TCRdb to about 2020). The protocol used for the library was the immunoSEQ multiplex PCR assay. Entries here come from immuneACCESS through TCRdb and include only in-frame sequences with V and J called. Some clones fail to appear in such tables; in the studies checked, an unresolved V gene covers under half of the shortfall, and the cause of the remainder is unknown. The sample table shows roughly 93,000 clones, and approximately 87% are seen once. The top ten hold around 1% of the sample. Sequenced input: peripheral blood. These receptors originate from a human donor in a cohort sampled during active COVID-19.

The count of this clone is one. The chain is built from TRBV7-9 and TRBJ2-1; D may be TRBD2 (6 bases). This CDR3 is built from 15 residues. From germline, CDR1 is SEHNR and CDR2 FQNEAQ (reference sequence). Trimming removed 5 bases from V and 0 bases from J, with 11 bases in between. The CDR3 DNA reads as TGTGCCAGCAGCCCCCGGGGGAGCTCCTACAATGAGCAGTTCTTC. It is translated as CASSPRGSSYNEQFF.

The chain combines TRBV28 with TRBJ2-3, with D tentatively TRBD1 (6 bases). From germline, CDR1 is MDHEN and CDR2 SYDVKM. V was cut by 6 bases and J by 4 bases, with 17 bases left in between. CDR3 length equals 15 residues. CDR3 bases: TGTGCCAGCAGGACGCCTACAGGGTTCGCAGATACGCAGTATTTT. Residues: CASRTPTGFADTQYF.

The CDR3 here is CAISRDSLSYEQYF. In nucleotides, the CDR3 is TGTGCCATCAGTAGGGACAGCCTCTCCTACGAGCAGTACTTC. The V gene is TRBV10-3, the J gene TRBJ2-7; TRBD1 aligns across 7 bases. Germline lookup yields CDR1 ENHRY and CDR2 SYGVKD. The trim removed 5 bases at V and 0 bases at J, leaving 4 bases unmatched. This CDR3 is 14 amino acids long.

This chain links TRBV5-1 with TRBJ1-2; 8 bases map to TRBD1. V shed 6 bases, J shed 4 bases, and the junction held 8 bases outside the gene matches. CDR3 length equals 14 residues. Germline CDR1 and CDR2: SGHRS and YFSETQ. CDR3 loop: CASTPGQECYGYTF. In nucleotides, the CDR3 is TGCGCCAGCACCCCGGGACAGGAATGCTATGGCTACACCTTC.

This clone has only a few counts. The chain couples TRBV19 to TRBJ1-5; a weak D match, TRBD1 (6 bases). This CDR3 region has 14 residues. Between the trimmed V and J ends, which lost 6 bases and 3 bases, there was a span of 12 bases. CDR1 and CDR2 (germline): LNHDA, SQIVND (reference sequence). The CDR3: CASSDRSYNQPQHF. The CDR3 nucleotides read TGTGCCAGTAGCGACAGGTCCTACAATCAGCCCCAGCATTTT.

V gene TRBV28 combines with J gene TRBJ2-7; TRBD2 agrees at 9 bases. This CDR3 has 15 residues. V shed 6 bases and J 1 base; nucleotides not matched to a gene: 7. The V gene's germline CDR1 is MDHEN and CDR2 SYDVKM. This CDR3 reads CASRVSGSQSYEQYF. The CDR3, as DNA: TGTGCCAGCAGGGTTAGCGGGAGTCAATCCTACGAGCAGTACTTC.

The chain couples TRBV4-2 to TRBJ2-1; D may be TRBD2 (7 bases). The length of the CDR3 is 14 residues. V lost 4 bases, J lost 8 bases, and 15 bases lay in between. The V gene's germline CDR1 is LGHNA and CDR2 YNFKEQ. DNA of the CDR3: TGTGCCAGCAGCCGAGGGGGGGTGGATGATGAGCAGTTCTTC. It codes for CASSRGGVDDEQFF.

The chain is built from TRBV3-1 (or the pseudogene TRBV3-2) and TRBJ1-1; D gene unclear. The CDR3 has 14 residues. Trimming pared 6 bases from V and 0 bases from J, leaving 11 bases between. The germline V gene encodes CDR1 LGHDT and CDR2 YNNKEL (reference sequence). As DNA, the CDR3 is TGTGCCAGCAGGCACGCGGCCATGAACACTGAAGCTTTCTTT. Translating it yields CASRHAAMNTEAFF.

The rearrangement uses TRBV28 and TRBJ1-2; D is perhaps TRBD1 (5 bases). V lost 4 bases and J lost 2, with 17 bases in between. In germline, CDR1 is MDHEN, CDR2 SYDVKM. This CDR3 comprises 16 residues. Written as DNA, the CDR3 is TGTGCCAGCAGTTCAATTACCGCGACAGTGAACTATGGCTACACCTTC. This codes for CASSSITATVNYGYTF.

This chain links TRBV28 with TRBJ2-3, with 8 bases identical to TRBD2. V lost 3 bases, J lost 0 bases, and 5 bases stayed unmatched. This CDR3 is built from 16 residues. Germline CDR1 and CDR2: MDHEN and SYDVKM. This CDR3 reads CASSLPSSGSTDTQYF. CDR3 sequence (DNA): TGTGCCAGCAGTTTGCCTTCTAGCGGGAGCACAGATACGCAGTATTTT.

The rearrangement uses TRBV27 and TRBJ2-2; 7 bases align to TRBD2. Unmatched junction bases numbered 13, after V lost 11 bases and J lost 1 base. The germline gives CDR1 MNHEY, CDR2 SMNVEV (reference sequence). The CDR3 runs 16 residues. CDR3: CAARGNGGGNTGELFF. Written as DNA, the CDR3 is TGTGCCGCCCGAGGTAACGGCGGGGGGAACACCGGGGAGCTGTTTTTT.

The V gene is TRBV27, the J gene TRBJ2-2; 12 bases are a match to TRBD2. CDR3 length equals 18 residues. Germline loops: CDR1 MNHEY, CDR2 SMNVEV (reference sequence). Losses at the gene ends were 2 bases for V and 5 bases for J; bases not matched to a gene: 9. The CDR3 reads CASSLAALAGGPTGELFF. The CDR3 DNA reads TGTGCCAGCAGTTTAGCGGCCCTAGCGGGAGGGCCGACCGGGGAGCTGTTTTTT.

This chain uses TRBV10-3 with TRBJ2-1; TRBD2 matches at 9 bases. From germline, CDR1 is ENHRY and CDR2 SYGVKD. The CDR3 runs to 19 residues. The V gene end was trimmed by 1 base and the J gene end by 2 bases; junction bases not matched to a gene: 12. The CDR3 DNA is TGTGCCATCAGTGAGTACAGTACTAGCGGGTTATTCCCCTACAATGAGCAGTTCTTC. This codes for CAISEYSTSGLFPYNEQFF.